These 27 T cell receptor beta chains were sequenced from one sample in a study of cytomegalovirus exposure and HLA in healthy donors. The PCR employed 60 Vbeta primers together with 13 Jbeta primers. Some clones are missing from TCRdb's copy, which holds only in-frame ones; the method was immunoSEQ multiplex PCR. Among about 140,000 clones listed, approximately 82% were seen once. The specimen sequenced was PBMCs. The receptor set was obtained from a woman in her fifties or sixties in good health and CMV-seropositive.

The rearrangement links TRBV4-1 to TRBJ2-7; TRBD2 matches 8 bases. V gave up 4 bases and J gave up 4 bases; unmatched junction bases: 6. Germline CDR1 and CDR2: MGHRA and YSYEKL. There are 14 residues in the CDR3. CDR3 DNA: TGCGCCAGCAGCCCCCTAGCGGGCTGGTACGAGCAGTACTTC. Amino acid sequence: CASSPLAGWYEQYF.

The rearrangement joins TRBV7-9 to TRBJ2-5, with 10 bases that match TRBD2. CDR3 length equals 15 residues. With 3 bases clipped from V and 5 bases from J, the junction kept 6 bases outside the gene matches. The germline V gene has CDR1 SEHNR and CDR2 FQNEAQ (reference sequence). CDR3 amino acids: CASSLGLAFDETQYF. In DNA, the CDR3 is TGTGCCAGCAGCTTGGGACTAGCGTTCGACGAGACCCAGTACTTC.

This clone appeared once. The chain uses TRBV5-5 and TRBJ2-7; D is unclear. The V and J ends lost 3 bases and 0 bases respectively, with 7 bases between them. Germline CDR1 SGHKS, CDR2 YYEKEE (reference sequence). The CDR3 runs 13 residues. CDR3 coding DNA: TGTGCCAGCAGCTATGAGGTCTCCTACGAGCAGTACTTC. It codes for CASSYEVSYEQYF.

The V call is TRBV30, the J call TRBJ2-7, with D possibly TRBD2 on 5 matching bases. V was cut by 1 base and J by 3 bases, with 10 bases left in between. This CDR3 comprises 13 residues. Germline-derived CDR1 and CDR2 are GTSNPN and SVGIG (reference sequence). The CDR3: CAWSEAESYEQYF. Here the CDR3 DNA reads TGTGCCTGGAGTGAAGCGGAAAGCTACGAGCAGTACTTC. The variable domain in full, completed from reference TRBV30 and TRBJ2-7, reads SQTIHQWPATLVQPVGSPLSLECTVEGTSNPNLYWYRQAAGRGLQLLFYSVGIGQISSEVPQNLSASRPQDRQFILSSKKLLLSDSGFYLCAWSEAESYEQYFGPGTRLTVT.

The chain uses TRBV6-1 and TRBJ2-5; possible D gene TRBD2, 5 bases. The germline CDR1 and CDR2 sequences are MNHNS and SASEGT. This CDR3 has 11 amino acids. Trimming removed 7 bases from V and 5 bases from J, with 8 bases in between. The CDR3 is CASTPGETQYF. CDR3 in DNA: TGTGCCAGCACCCCGGGGGAGACCCAGTACTTC.

The chain recombines TRBV27 with TRBJ2-7; 9 bases map to TRBD1. The ends lost 5 bases at V and 5 bases at J; junction bases unmatched: 10. In germline, CDR1 is MNHEY, CDR2 SMNVEV (reference sequence). The CDR3 covers 15 residues. The DNA for the CDR3 is TGTGCCAGCAGTACCCGGGACAGGGTTTGGAACGAGCAGTACTTC. Translated: CASSTRDRVWNEQYF.

The V call is TRBV5-5, the J call TRBJ2-5; D perhaps matches TRBD2 (7 bases). The CDR3 has 14 amino acids. The germline V gene encodes CDR1 SGHKS and CDR2 YYEKEE (reference sequence). V was shortened by 1 base and J by 4 bases, with 11 bases between the two germline ends. The CDR3 loop is CASSLTGRAETQYF. In DNA, the CDR3 is TGTGCCAGCAGCTTGACAGGGAGGGCAGAGACCCAGTACTTC. Full variable domain (missing parts from reference TRBV5-5 and TRBJ2-5): DAGVTQSPTHLIKTRGQQVTLRCSPISGHKSVSWYQQVLGQGPQFIFQYYEKEERGRGNFPDRFSARQFPNYSSELNVNALLLGDSALYLCASSLTGRAETQYFGPGTRLLVL.

V and J are TRBV7-9 and TRBJ2-1, with D tentatively TRBD2 (5 bases). From germline, CDR1 is SEHNR and CDR2 FQNEAQ (reference sequence). The germline V and J ends were trimmed by 3 bases and 4 bases, with 13 bases remaining between them. This CDR3 is 15 amino acids long. The CDR3 region is CASSLAGPLYNEQFF. The CDR3 DNA is TGTGCCAGCAGCTTGGCGGGTCCCCTTTACAATGAGCAGTTCTTC.

The V gene is TRBV6-1, the J gene TRBJ2-2, with 9 bases aligning to TRBD1. Per the germline V gene, CDR1 is MNHNS and CDR2 is SASEGT. V was clipped by 6 bases and J by 3 bases; unmatched bases: 2. This CDR3 contains 14 residues. The CDR3 reads CASSTGGDTGELFF. The DNA for the CDR3 is TGTGCCAGCAGCACAGGGGGCGACACCGGGGAGCTGTTTTTT.

V and J are TRBV4-3 and TRBJ2-1, with D unresolved. The CDR3 length is 14 residues. Germline V CDR1 and CDR2: LGHNA, YSLEER. Trimming took 1 base from V and 5 from J, leaving 9 bases between them. This chain's CDR3 is CASSQGPRDNEQFF. The CDR3 DNA is TGCGCCAGCAGCCAAGGTCCACGGGACAATGAGCAGTTCTTC.

The chain links TRBV2 to TRBJ2-1; no reliable D call. Trimming took 4 bases from V and 9 from J, leaving 13 bases between them. CDR1 and CDR2 (germline): SNHLY, FYNNEI. The CDR3 length is 13 residues. DNA of the CDR3: TGTGCCAGCAGTGTCCTCGCTTCCGGTGAGCAGTTCTTC. The encoded protein is CASSVLASGEQFF.

This clone was picked up one time. This chain uses TRBV28 with TRBJ2-7; 8 bases match TRBD2. The trim removed 2 bases at V and 7 bases at J, leaving 4 bases unmatched. This CDR3 spans 13 amino acids. Germline lookup yields CDR1 MDHEN and CDR2 SYDVKM. This CDR3 is CASSLLGTSEQYF. Written as DNA, the CDR3 is TGTGCCAGCAGTTTACTTGGGACTAGTGAGCAGTACTTC.

V usage is TRBV19 and J usage is TRBJ1-5; no definite D call. Germline V gene data show CDR1 as LNHDA and CDR2 as SQIVND (reference sequence). Trimming left V 8 bases short and J 2 bases short, with 10 bases between. There are 13 residues in the CDR3. The CDR3 loop is CASGPAGNQPQHF. In DNA, the CDR3 is TGTGCCAGTGGTCCCGCGGGCAATCAGCCCCAGCATTTT.

This rearrangement joins TRBV5-1 to TRBJ2-1; TRBD2 agrees at 9 bases. Trimming removed 1 base from V and 4 bases from J; junction bases left unmatched: 3. The CDR3 has 15 residues. The germline V gene has CDR1 SGHRS and CDR2 YFSETQ. The CDR3 here is CASSLIAGVYNEQFF. The CDR3 DNA reads as TGCGCCAGCAGCTTGATAGCGGGAGTTTACAATGAGCAGTTCTTC.

The V and J genes are TRBV29-1 and TRBJ2-5; TRBD2 aligns across 12 bases. With 3 bases clipped from V and 1 base from J, the junction kept 12 bases outside the gene matches. Germline CDR1 is SQVTM and CDR2 is ANQGSEA. The CDR3 runs to 18 residues. CDR3 sequence reads: CSVETPLGLAGIQETQYF. The CDR3 nucleotides are TGCAGCGTTGAGACGCCACTCGGACTAGCGGGAATCCAAGAGACCCAGTACTTC. Complete variable domain (other parts from reference TRBV29-1 and TRBJ2-5): SAVISQKPSRDICQRGTSLTIQCQVDSQVTMMFWYRQQPGQSLTLIATANQGSEATYESGFVIDKFPISRPNLTFSTLTVSNMSPEDSSIYLCSVETPLGLAGIQETQYFGPGTRLLVL.

As regards this clone: Other nucleotide sequences from this sample produce the same CDR3. The chain employs TRBV20-1 and TRBJ1-3; D remains unclear. V dropped 5 bases and J dropped 3 bases, with 5 bases sitting between them. The CDR3 has 11 residues. The germline gives CDR1 DFQATT, CDR2 SNEGSKA (reference sequence). DNA of the CDR3: TGCAGTGCTTTCAGTGGAAACACCATATATTTT. This gives the protein CSAFSGNTIYF.

The V call is TRBV28, the J call TRBJ2-7, with 7 bases identical to TRBD1. Germline CDR1 and CDR2: MDHEN and SYDVKM. The V and J ends lost 5 bases and 0 bases, in that order; junction bases with no gene match: 4. The CDR3 spans 14 residues. CDR3 amino acids: CASSQTGYSYEQYF. The CDR3 DNA follows: TGTGCCAGCAGTCAGACAGGGTACTCCTACGAGCAGTACTTC.

In this sample, this clone turned up a few times. The chain couples TRBV7-8 to TRBJ2-1; TRBD2 aligns across 10 bases. Per germline, CDR1 SGHVS and CDR2 FQNEAQ. This CDR3 is built from 14 residues. V was pared by 4 bases and J by 9 bases, with 6 bases of the junction left unmatched. The CDR3 here is CASSSAGGPGEQFF. DNA for the CDR3: TGTGCCAGCAGCTCAGCGGGAGGGCCGGGTGAGCAGTTCTTC.

The rearrangement links TRBV27 to TRBJ1-2; 7 bases line up with TRBD1. Germline CDR1 is MNHEY and CDR2 is SMNVEV (reference sequence). CDR3 length: 15 residues. V lost 2 bases to trimming and J lost 8 bases; unmatched junction nucleotides: 11. The CDR3 DNA follows: TGTGCCAGCAGTTTAAACCCGGACAGGCCGGGGGGCTACACCTTC. Protein: CASSLNPDRPGGYTF.

The gene calls are TRBV2 and TRBJ2-7; 7 bases line up with TRBD2. The CDR3 sequence is 11 residues long. Germline trimming cut 9 bases from V and 2 bases from J; bases unmatched to any gene: 1. Germline assignment: CDR1 SNHLY and CDR2 FYNNEI. CDR3: CASRGAYEQYF. DNA for the CDR3: TGTGCCAGTCGGGGGGCCTACGAGCAGTACTTC.

The genes are TRBV6-4 and TRBJ2-3; 9 bases fit TRBD2. J lost 0 bases, V lost 6 bases, and 4 bases had no gene match. CDR1 and CDR2 from the germline V gene are MRHNA and SNTAGT. The CDR3 is made up of 15 amino acids. CDR3 region: CASRPSGASTDTQYF. CDR3 DNA sequence: TGTGCCAGCAGACCTAGCGGGGCTAGCACAGATACGCAGTATTTT.

V is TRBV6-1 and J is TRBJ1-1; 8 bases agree with TRBD1. CDR3 length: 15 amino acids. The J segment lost 4 bases and the V segment lost 0 bases, leaving 4 bases of the junction unmatched. Germline lookup yields CDR1 MNHNS and CDR2 SASEGT. CDR3 DNA sequence: TGTGCCAGCAGTGAAGCTTGGACAGGGACCACTGAAGCTTTCTTT. Its protein product is CASSEAWTGTTEAFF.

The CDR3 DNA is TGCGCCAGCAGCTTCACGGGGGGCGCTTTGAACGAGCAGTACTTC. It yields the protein CASSFTGGALNEQYF. The rearrangement uses TRBV4-3 and TRBJ2-7; a weak D match, TRBD2 (7 bases). The germline CDR1 and CDR2 sequences are LGHNA and YSLEER. This CDR3 is built from 15 residues. Between the trimmed V and J ends, which lost 5 bases and 5 bases, there was a span of 19 bases.

This chain links TRBV27 with TRBJ2-5, with 7 positions matching TRBD1. The CDR3 extends over 17 amino acids. Trimming cost V 4 bases and J 1 base; bases outside gene matches: 12. Looked up from germline, CDR1 is MNHEY and CDR2 is SMNVEV (reference sequence). The CDR3 protein is CASSSLGGQPFQETQYF. As DNA, the CDR3 is TGTGCCAGCAGTTCTCTTGGGGGACAGCCTTTCCAAGAGACCCAGTACTTC.

The genes are TRBV5-1 and TRBJ2-3, with a possible D match to TRBD2 (6 bases). The germline CDR1 and CDR2 sequences are SGHRS and YFSETQ. This CDR3 region has 15 residues. Trimming took off 0 bases at V and 0 bases at J, with 8 bases between the two ends. In nucleotides, the CDR3 is TGCGCCAGCAGCTTGGGGGGACTGAGCACAGATACGCAGTATTTT. It encodes CASSLGGLSTDTQYF.

J is TRBJ2-5 and V is TRBV18, with D possibly TRBD2 on 6 matching bases. The CDR3 extends over 14 amino acids. Germline CDR1 reads KGHSH; CDR2 reads LQKENI. V lost 4 bases and J lost 6, with 15 bases in between. The CDR3 region has the DNA TGTGCCAGCTCACGAACCCGGGAGCTCCAGACCCAGTACTTC. Translated, it gives CASSRTRELQTQYF.

V usage is TRBV30 and J usage is TRBJ2-7; 9 nucleotides align to TRBD1. The V segment lost 3 bases and the J segment 5 bases; nucleotides outside the gene matches: 14. There are 16 residues in the CDR3. Germline loops: CDR1 GTSNPN, CDR2 SVGIG (reference sequence). CDR3 residues: CAWSPWGQGGPNEQYF. CDR3 coding DNA: TGTGCCTGGAGCCCCTGGGGACAGGGAGGGCCAAACGAGCAGTACTTC.